The 8 T cell receptor beta chains below were found in one sample sequenced in a study of blood T cells in healthy people across ages. Alongside a J-beta primer mix, a sample-barcoded 5' primer served in a second PCR lasting roughly 6 to 11 cycles. TCRdb used MiXCR to reprocess the 5' RACE reads, holding one entry per CDR3 protein. The sample consists of around 400,000 distinct CDR3 sequences, about 49% of them appearing once. Sequencing was carried out using blood. The receptor set was obtained from a man between 60 and 70 years old in good health.

This chain connects TRBV12-3 or TRBV12-4 to TRBJ1-3; no clear D. The CDR3 contains 13 residues. Trimming shortened V by 4 bases and J by 0 bases, and 4 bases separated the two germline ends. For the CDR3, the DNA is TGTGCCAGCAGTTACGACTCTGGAAACACCATATATTTT. This gives the protein CASSYDSGNTIYF.

This clonotype has just a few counts. The rearrangement uses TRBV28 and TRBJ2-7, with D unclear. The V and J ends lost 5 bases and 4 bases respectively, with 9 bases between them. The CDR3 loop spans 12 amino acids. From germline, CDR1 is MDHEN and CDR2 SYDVKM. CDR3 DNA sequence: TGTGCCAGCAGTACTCCCCTATACGAGCAGTACTTC. Its translation: CASSTPLYEQYF. Full variable domain (missing parts from reference TRBV28 and TRBJ2-7): DVKVTQSSRYLVKRTGEKVFLECVQDMDHENMFWYRQDPGLGLRLIYFSYDVKMKEKGDIPEGYSVSREKKERFSLILESASTNQTSMYLCASSTPLYEQYFGPGTRLTVT.

This sequence joins TRBV20-1 and TRBJ1-1; possible D gene TRBD1, 6 bases. The length of the CDR3 is 12 residues. V lost 8 bases and J lost 1, with 11 bases in between. CDR1 and CDR2 from the germline V gene are DFQATT and SNEGSKA (reference sequence). CDR3 in DNA: TGCAGTTCTCGACAGGCGAACACTGAAGCTTTCTTT. Protein: CSSRQANTEAFF.

The rearrangement uses TRBV12-3 or TRBV12-4 and TRBJ2-1, with unresolved D. With 7 bases removed from V and 4 bases from J, the gap between germline ends came to 17 bases. The CDR3 extends over 15 amino acids. The CDR3 region is CASTQYTAGYNEQFF. The CDR3 DNA reads TGTGCCAGCACTCAATACACCGCTGGATACAATGAGCAGTTCTTC.

This clonotype was picked up a small number of times. The chain combines TRBV20-1 with TRBJ2-7; TRBD1 agrees at 7 bases. The germline CDR1 and CDR2 sequences are DFQATT and SNEGSKA (reference sequence). The CDR3 loop spans 13 amino acids. The trim removed 3 bases at V and 4 bases at J, leaving 6 bases unmatched. CDR3 bases: TGCAGTGCTAGGAAAGGGGGCACATACGAGCAGTACTTC. Protein sequence: CSARKGGTYEQYF.

This clonotype has just a few counts. The chain links TRBV4-1 to TRBJ2-3; D may be TRBD2 (5 bases). With 1 base removed from V and 3 bases from J, the gap between germline ends came to 11 bases. Per the germline V gene, CDR1 is MGHRA and CDR2 is YSYEKL. The CDR3 covers 15 residues. CDR3 in amino acids: CASSQGGFKTDTQYF. CDR3 DNA sequence: TGCGCCAGCAGCCAAGGAGGGTTCAAGACAGATACGCAGTATTTT.

The chain recombines TRBV12-3 or TRBV12-4 with TRBJ1-1; D unresolved. Trimming shortened V by 7 bases and J by 7 bases, and 10 bases separated the two germline ends. The CDR3 length is 11 residues. The CDR3 reads CASILWGEAFF. The CDR3 nucleotides are TGTGCCAGCATCCTATGGGGTGAAGCTTTCTTT.

The rearrangement uses TRBV20-1 and TRBJ1-6, with D uncertain. Trimming stripped 2 bases from V and 8 bases from J, with 13 bases between. The V gene's germline CDR1 is DFQATT and CDR2 SNEGSKA (reference sequence). This CDR3 region has 14 residues. The CDR3: CSARLQRSDSPLHF. The CDR3 DNA sequence: TGCAGTGCTAGATTGCAGCGTTCGGATTCACCCCTCCACTTT.